The T cell receptor beta chain described here comes from a study of PD-L1 blockade in urothelial cancer. About the research overall: Analysis of blood occurred 3 weeks (second dose) and 6 weeks after treatment start. Specimens of blood held a median count of roughly 140,000 T cells.

Sequencing used immunoSEQ multiplex PCR; TCRdb keeps in-frame clones, though not all of them. The repertoire holds 33,000 or so clones, with roughly 87% as singletons. Findings and limits, study-wide: A pretreatment blood TCR clonality that fell below the median predicted better progression-free and overall survival.

Germline loops: CDR1 MGHRA, CDR2 YSYEKL. The length of the CDR3 is 16 residues. Trimming left V 0 bases short and J 0 bases short, with 9 bases between. On this clone: No antigen is known for it.

The rearrangement joins TRBV4-1 to TRBJ1-3; no clear D gene. This specimen was PBMCs, taken around atezolizumab (anti-PD-L1) treatment. The source of this sequence is a man between 65 and 85 years old with urothelial cancer. The CDR3 sequence is CASSQDQVDSGNTIYF. CDR3 nucleotide sequence: TGCGCCAGCAGCCAAGATCAGGTGGACTCTGGAAACACCATATATTTT.